The rows below give T cell receptor beta chains drawn from one sample of a study of blood T cell repertoires in COVID-19. Here immunoSEQ multiplex PCR was the method, and the copy in TCRdb shows in-frame clones only, minus some. The sample lists roughly 430,000 clones, 70% to 90% seen once, with approximately 1.5% in the top ten. Sequencing was done on a sample of PBMCs or T cells enriched from blood (not recorded which). The receptors shown here come from a woman aged 18-29 years who had been exposed to COVID-19. CDR3s leave out the opening cysteine and the closing phenylalanine or tryptophan.

cdr3_aa: ASSRPSRGIGSYEQY
v_call: TRBV7-2
j_call: TRBJ2-7

cdr3_aa: ASSPLGENTGELF
v_call: TRBV4-2
j_call: TRBJ2-2

cdr3_aa: ASSLEAGRGSYEQY
v_call: TRBV5-1
j_call: TRBJ2-7

cdr3_aa: ASSFDRIEQF
v_call: TRBV5-1
j_call: TRBJ2-1

cdr3_aa: ASSEVREIPEQY
v_call: TRBV2
j_call: TRBJ2-7

cdr3_aa: ASSVRGRANEKLF
v_call: TRBV9
j_call: TRBJ1-4

cdr3_aa: ASSRGTRTDTQY
v_call: TRBV27
j_call: TRBJ2-3

cdr3_aa: ASSEWGQGVYGYT
v_call: TRBV25-1
j_call: TRBJ1-2

cdr3_aa: ASRPRQGAKETQY
v_call: TRBV19
j_call: TRBJ2-5

cdr3_aa: ARTGGHVTDTQY
v_call: TRBV30
j_call: TRBJ2-3

cdr3_aa: ATRGAARYQPQH
v_call: TRBV28
j_call: TRBJ1-5

cdr3_aa: ASSQVIRSKLF
v_call: TRBV4-2
j_call: TRBJ1-4

cdr3_aa: ASSPGSRTYEQY
v_call: TRBV11-2
j_call: TRBJ2-7

cdr3_aa: ASGRDRNSPLH
v_call: TRBV27
j_call: TRBJ1-6

cdr3_aa: AISDGLDFDEQY
v_call: TRBV10-3
j_call: TRBJ2-7

cdr3_aa: ATVSGGWENTGELF
v_call: TRBV24-1
j_call: TRBJ2-2

cdr3_aa: ATSDYRGANEQF
v_call: TRBV24-1
j_call: TRBJ2-1

cdr3_aa: ASSQDSLGYEQY
v_call: TRBV4-3
j_call: TRBJ2-7

cdr3_aa: ASSLGGGRTYEQY
v_call: TRBV7-2
j_call: TRBJ2-7

cdr3_aa: ASSDSLYNSPLH
v_call: TRBV28
j_call: TRBJ1-6

cdr3_aa: ASSDWVTGTETQY
v_call: TRBV6-1
j_call: TRBJ2-5

cdr3_aa: ASSLSEGRHEQY
v_call: TRBV27
j_call: TRBJ2-7

cdr3_aa: ASSQGGGGLYDSEAF
v_call: TRBV4-3
j_call: TRBJ1-1

cdr3_aa: ATGEGNYGYT
v_call: TRBV6-5
j_call: TRBJ1-2

cdr3_aa: ASSPGGADNSPLH
v_call: TRBV9
j_call: TRBJ1-6

cdr3_aa: ASSTTGEGSPLH
v_call: TRBV18
j_call: TRBJ1-6

cdr3_aa: ASSSRAHLAKNIQY
v_call: TRBV11-1
j_call: TRBJ2-4

cdr3_aa: ASSYGTSYSSETQY
v_call: TRBV6-2/TRBV6-3
j_call: TRBJ2-5

cdr3_aa: ASSLSGLAGGSEQF
v_call: TRBV5-1
j_call: TRBJ2-1

cdr3_aa: ATGREGGYT
v_call: TRBV28
j_call: TRBJ1-2

cdr3_aa: ASRGQGPNQPQH
v_call: TRBV10-2
j_call: TRBJ1-5

cdr3_aa: ASSKATVECREGHHTQY
v_call: TRBV21-1
j_call: TRBJ2-3

cdr3_aa: ATSMGAGYEQY
v_call: TRBV10-1
j_call: TRBJ2-7

cdr3_aa: ASSLRFLAGNSYNEQF
v_call: TRBV7-2
j_call: TRBJ2-1

cdr3_aa: ASSLSWGSPPRAPSGANVLT
v_call: TRBV27
j_call: TRBJ2-6

cdr3_aa: ASMRGPSNTGELF
v_call: TRBV19
j_call: TRBJ2-2

cdr3_aa: ASSQSAADTQY
v_call: TRBV28
j_call: TRBJ2-3

cdr3_aa: ASRGTSDEQF
v_call: TRBV27
j_call: TRBJ2-1

cdr3_aa: ASSASRQGSPYNEQF
v_call: TRBV9
j_call: TRBJ2-1

cdr3_aa: ASSSRYEQY
v_call: TRBV28
j_call: TRBJ2-7

cdr3_aa: ASTPGTGGGETQY
v_call: TRBV27
j_call: TRBJ2-5

cdr3_aa: ASGGQGLYTGELF
v_call: TRBV6-6
j_call: TRBJ2-2

cdr3_aa: ASSLLGQVESSPLH
v_call: TRBV7-2
j_call: TRBJ1-6

cdr3_aa: ASSLWSGSGSRVEQY
v_call: TRBV28
j_call: TRBJ2-7

cdr3_aa: ASSEVGAFGPQH
v_call: TRBV6-1
j_call: TRBJ1-5

cdr3_aa: ASSQDGYGGNYGYT
v_call: TRBV3-1/TRBV3-2
j_call: TRBJ1-2

cdr3_aa: SVEDGQGVSYEQY
v_call: TRBV29-1
j_call: TRBJ2-7

cdr3_aa: ASSPLGTGVLSGNTIY
v_call: TRBV5-1
j_call: TRBJ1-3

cdr3_aa: ASSEGQGVMDEQF
v_call: TRBV5-4
j_call: TRBJ2-1

cdr3_aa: ASSQTGGPDTEAF
v_call: TRBV6-5
j_call: TRBJ1-1

cdr3_aa: ASSLSTSDQPQH
v_call: TRBV7-9
j_call: TRBJ1-5

cdr3_aa: ATSRDPGTGPFNGYT
v_call: TRBV15
j_call: TRBJ1-2

cdr3_aa: ASSLEATFYRMNTEAF
v_call: TRBV7-2
j_call: TRBJ1-1

cdr3_aa: AISDPDRGYGYT
v_call: TRBV10-3
j_call: TRBJ1-2